A single sample gave rise to the 2 T cell receptor beta chains below, sequenced in a study of blood T cell repertoires in COVID-19. Clones were sequenced by immunoSEQ multiplex PCR, and TCRdb holds only the in-frame ones, with some missing. The sample lists approximately 430,000 clones, about nine tenths occurring once. The source material was peripheral blood. All receptors come from a woman aged 25-40 years with active or convalescent COVID-19.

This chain uses TRBV5-1 with TRBJ2-1, with D perhaps TRBD2 (5 bases). The CDR3 sequence is 13 residues long. Trimming took 0 bases from V and 10 from J, leaving 11 bases between them. The germline V gene encodes CDR1 SGHRS and CDR2 YFSETQ. In DNA form, the CDR3 reads TGCGCCAGCAGCTTGGCTGACTACACAGAGCAGTTCTTC. It specifies CASSLADYTEQFF.

CDR3 amino acids: CATSGRDKYSNQPQHF. As DNA, the CDR3 is TGTGCCACCAGCGGCCGGGACAAATATAGCAATCAGCCCCAGCATTTT. The chain links TRBV15 to TRBJ1-5, with a tentative D call TRBD1 (6 bases). CDR1 is LNHNV and CDR2 is YYDKDF in the germline V gene (reference sequence). The CDR3 extends over 16 amino acids. Trimming pared 5 bases from V and 0 bases from J, leaving 14 bases between.